These 29 T cell receptor beta chains came from one sample sequenced in a study of human T cells and chemical hapten exposure. TCRdb re-called the RACE reads through MiXCR, storing one row per CDR3 protein. The sample has under 450,000 distinct CDR3 sequences; about 6% are singletons. This sample's time point: patch test 2, 6 weeks after DPC sensitization. Treatment described: therapeutic diphenylcyclopropenone sensitization with weekly scalp DPC. This sample comprised whole blood, obtained in connection with sensitization to the hapten diphenylcyclopropenone (DPC). These receptor sequences come from a woman younger than 30 with alopecia areata. Some clones in this sample may be carry-over from other donors' samples.

In this sample, this clonotype turned up a few times. V is TRBV6-2 or TRBV6-3 and J is TRBJ1-2; D possibly corresponds to TRBD1 (5 bases). Trimming left V 6 bases short and J 2 bases short, with 13 bases between. The CDR3 length is 14 residues. Looked up from germline, CDR1 is MNHEY and CDR2 is SVGEGT. The CDR3: CASSRGLSNYGYTF. Written as DNA, the CDR3 is TGTGCCAGCAGCCGGGGACTTTCCAACTATGGCTACACCTTC.

This clonotype was seen more than once but under ten times. V is TRBV2 and J is TRBJ2-7, with D perhaps matching TRBD1 (6 bases). Per the germline V gene, CDR1 is SNHLY and CDR2 is FYNNEI. The V gene lost 6 bases and the J gene lost 0 bases, with 12 bases spanning the gap. CDR3 length equals 14 residues. Here the CDR3 reads CASRAQGPSYEQYF. DNA of the CDR3: TGTGCCAGCAGGGCACAGGGACCCTCCTACGAGCAGTACTTC.

This clonotype was recorded many times. The J gene is TRBJ1-2, the V gene TRBV13; D is ambiguous. V was clipped by 3 bases and J by 0 bases, with 17 bases between them. There are 17 residues in the CDR3. Germline CDR1 and CDR2: PRHDT and FYEKMQ (reference sequence). CDR3 in DNA: TGTGCCAGCAGCTTTAAGCTTGGGCAACTAGCTAACTATGGCTACACCTTC. It codes for CASSFKLGQLANYGYTF.

This clonotype has ten or more counts. The chain carries TRBV28 and TRBJ1-4; TRBD1 agrees at 8 bases. Germline CDR1 reads MDHEN; CDR2 reads SYDVKM. Trimming removed 3 bases from V and 3 bases from J; junction bases left unmatched: 0. The CDR3 length is 14 residues. CDR3 nucleotide sequence: TGTGCCAGCAGTTTGGGACAGGCTAATGAAAAACTGTTTTTT. As protein: CASSLGQANEKLFF.

About this clonotype itself: A much larger clone is a single base away; this may be a read error. The chain links TRBV20-1 to TRBJ2-6, with a tentative D call TRBD1 (6 bases). Germline V gene data show CDR1 as DFQATT and CDR2 as SNEGSKA (reference sequence). This CDR3 contains 16 residues. CDR3 in amino acids: CSALGAVDSGAYVLTF. CDR3 nucleotide sequence: TGCAGTGCTTTGGGGGCAGTAGACTCTGGGGCCTACGTCCTGACTTTC.

The chain links TRBV29-1 to TRBJ1-5, with a tentative D call TRBD1 (6 bases). The CDR3 is 13 amino acids. V gave up 4 bases and J gave up 0 bases, with 7 bases separating them. Germline CDR1 SQVTM, CDR2 ANQGSEA. CDR3 in DNA: TGCAGCGTTGGAGGGGGTAGCAATCAGCCCCAGCATTTT. This translates into CSVGGGSNQPQHF.

This clonotype was counted many times. The gene calls are TRBV12-3 or TRBV12-4 and TRBJ2-4; TRBD2 matches at 8 bases. V lost 6 bases and J lost 7; bases outside the gene matches: 11. The CDR3 loop spans 15 amino acids. As DNA, the CDR3 is TGTGCCAGCAGCCCAAGAGGGCTAGCGGGTAACATTCAGTACTTC. This codes for CASSPRGLAGNIQYF.

The gene calls are TRBV19 and TRBJ2-1; D is perhaps TRBD2 (7 bases). Per germline, CDR1 LNHDA and CDR2 SQIVND (reference sequence). The CDR3 runs 19 residues. With 2 bases removed from V and 2 bases from J, the gap between germline ends came to 22 bases. The CDR3 is CASSIRGGAGGFTYNEQFF. The CDR3 DNA is TGTGCCAGTAGTATAAGAGGGGGGGCCGGAGGGTTCACCTACAATGAGCAGTTCTTC.

CDR3 bases: TGCGCCAGCAGCGGGACAGGGTCCGACGAGCAGTACTTC. Protein: CASSGTGSDEQYF. The chain couples TRBV5-1 to TRBJ2-7; 9 bases fit TRBD1. J was trimmed by 5 bases and V by 4 bases; bases with no gene match: 4. The CDR3 runs 13 residues. Looked up from germline, CDR1 is SGHRS and CDR2 is YFSETQ.

This clonotype was picked up many times. This chain uses TRBV6-5 with TRBJ1-5; weak D call: TRBD1 (5 bases). Germline assignment: CDR1 MNHEY and CDR2 SVGAGI. The CDR3 totals 17 residues. V lost 6 bases and J 7 bases, leaving 25 bases between the germline ends. CDR3 DNA: TGTGCCAGCAGCCGCCGTGGGTCCCACGGAGCAGGGCAGCCCCAGCATTTT. It codes for CASSRRGSHGAGQPQHF.

This clonotype was detected many times. The chain uses TRBV12-3 or TRBV12-4 and TRBJ1-1; maybe TRBD1 (6 bases). The CDR3 covers 15 residues. V lost 6 bases, J lost 5 bases, and 19 bases lay in between. The CDR3 spells CASSPLLQGLTEAFF. In nucleotides, the CDR3 is TGTGCCAGCAGCCCCCTCTTACAGGGATTGACTGAAGCTTTCTTT.

This clonotype was counted between two and nine times. This chain joins TRBV20-1 and TRBJ2-4; D perhaps matches TRBD1 (5 bases). In germline, CDR1 is DFQATT, CDR2 SNEGSKA (reference sequence). With 1 base removed from V and 10 bases from J, the gap between germline ends came to 8 bases. This CDR3 is built from 11 residues. For the CDR3, the DNA is TGCAGTGCTAGAGCGCCAGGGATTCAGTACTTC. It yields the protein CSARAPGIQYF.

This clonotype was counted a few times. V is TRBV6-1 and J is TRBJ2-4, with D hard to call. V lost 2 bases, J lost 5 bases, and 7 bases lay in between. The CDR3 has 13 residues. Germline V gene data show CDR1 as MNHNS and CDR2 as SASEGT. DNA for the CDR3: TGTGCCAGCAGTGAATACCCAGAAAACATTCAGTACTTC. It translates to CASSEYPENIQYF.

This clonotype has ten or more counts. The V gene is TRBV24-1, the J gene TRBJ1-2, with D uncertain. Germline-derived CDR1 and CDR2 are KGHDR and SFDVKD. With 2 bases removed from V and 8 bases from J, the gap between germline ends came to 20 bases. The CDR3 runs to 16 residues. CDR3 sequence (DNA): TGTGCCACCAGTGATTCCACGGGAGGCAGTTCGTCCGGCTACACCTTC. As protein: CATSDSTGGSSSGYTF.

This clonotype came up a few times. A single base separates this from a much larger clone, so it may be a read error. V usage is TRBV3-1 and J usage is TRBJ2-6; D is ambiguous. The CDR3 has 14 residues. Germline assignment: CDR1 LGHDT and CDR2 YNNKEL (reference sequence). V lost 0 bases and J 0 bases, leaving 0 bases between the germline ends. CDR3 DNA: TGTGCCAGCAGCCAAGACTCTGGGGCCAACGTCCTGACTTTC. This gives the protein CASSQDSGANVLTF. The full variable domain, rest sourced from reference TRBV3-1 and TRBJ2-6, is DTAVSQTPKYLVTQMGNDKSIKCEQNLGHDTMYWYKQDSKKFLKIMFSYNNKELIINETVPNRFSPKSPDKAHLNLHINSLELGDSAVYFCASSQDSGANVLTFGAGSRLTVL.

This clonotype occurred a few times. The chain carries TRBV27 and TRBJ1-6; D uncertain. The CDR3 runs to 14 residues. With 8 bases removed from V and 10 bases from J, the gap between germline ends came to 18 bases. Looked up from germline, CDR1 is MNHEY and CDR2 is SMNVEV (reference sequence). CDR3 sequence: CASQANRNGSPLHF. Written as DNA, the CDR3 is TGTGCCAGCCAGGCGAACCGGAACGGCTCACCCCTCCACTTT.

This clonotype was seen ten or more times. CDR3 sequence (DNA): TGTGCCAGCAGCTTATCTCCCCAATCGGACTATGGCTACACCTTC. Amino acids: CASSLSPQSDYGYTF. V gene TRBV7-6 combines with J gene TRBJ1-2; D unresolved. Trimming removed 2 bases at V and 3 bases at J, with 13 bases between. The CDR3 contains 15 residues. Looked up from germline, CDR1 is SGHVS and CDR2 is FNYEAQ.

Many counts were recorded for this clonotype. The V gene is TRBV7-6, the J gene TRBJ1-4, with 8 bases matching TRBD1. Germline CDR1 is SGHVS and CDR2 is FNYEAQ. CDR3 length: 15 residues. Trimming at V came to 3 bases and at J to 4 bases, leaving 4 bases not matched to a gene. The CDR3, as DNA: TGTGCCAGCAGCTTCACAGGGGGGGATAATGAAAAACTGTTTTTT. It encodes CASSFTGGDNEKLFF. The full variable domain, completed using reference TRBV7-6 and TRBJ1-4, is GAGVSQSPRYKVTKRGQDVALRCDPISGHVSLYWYRQALGQGPEFLTYFNYEAQQDKSGLPNDRFSAERPEGSISTLTIQRTEQRDSAMYRCASSFTGGDNEKLFFGSGTQLSVL.

This clonotype has at least ten counts. The chain carries TRBV20-1 and TRBJ1-2; maybe TRBD1 (5 bases). The CDR3 covers 11 residues. Trimming shortened V by 2 bases and J by 7 bases, and 8 bases separated the two germline ends. The germline gives CDR1 DFQATT, CDR2 SNEGSKA (reference sequence). The chain's CDR3 is CSARQGIGYTF. The CDR3 DNA reads TGCAGTGCTAGACAGGGAATTGGCTACACCTTC.

This clonotype was found a few times. The J gene is TRBJ2-7, the V gene TRBV6-2 or TRBV6-3, with D possibly TRBD2 on 6 matching bases. The germline V and J ends were trimmed by 4 bases and 12 bases, with 13 bases remaining between them. Germline V lookup: CDR1 MNHEY, CDR2 SVGEGT. This CDR3 comprises 11 residues. In DNA form, the CDR3 reads TGTGCCAGCAGTTCCGGGACTGCATCGTACTTC. It specifies CASSSGTASYF.

The chain has TRBV19 and TRBJ2-6; TRBD1 matches 7 bases. The junction had 5 bases not matched to a gene; V was cut back by 5 bases and J by 1 base. The CDR3 contains 16 residues. Per germline, CDR1 LNHDA and CDR2 SQIVND (reference sequence). The CDR3 bases are TGTGCCAGTAGTCCCGGACAGGCATCTGGGGCCAACGTCCTGACTTTC. Its translation: CASSPGQASGANVLTF.

Ten or more counts support this clonotype. V is TRBV4-2 and J is TRBJ1-5; D is undetermined. Looked up from germline, CDR1 is LGHNA and CDR2 is YNFKEQ. There are 15 residues in the CDR3. Deletions cut 0 bases from V and 6 bases from J, with 12 bases between. CDR3 nucleotide sequence: TGTGCCAGCAGCCAAGATCATTGGGCTGCTCAGCCCCAGCATTTT. Translated, it gives CASSQDHWAAQPQHF.

This clonotype has only a few counts. The chain couples TRBV20-1 to TRBJ2-2, with D hard to call. CDR1 DFQATT and CDR2 SNEGSKA come from the germline V gene (reference sequence). Trimming shortened V by 6 bases and J by 6 bases, and 8 bases separated the two germline ends. CDR3 length: 11 residues. The CDR3 coding sequence is TGCAGTGCCATGATGGCCGGGGAGCTGTTTTTT. Protein: CSAMMAGELFF.

This clonotype was recorded at least ten times. The rearrangement uses TRBV5-1 and TRBJ2-3; no reliable D call. The CDR3 length is 13 residues. V was cut by 0 bases and J by 2 bases, with 4 bases left in between. Germline CDR1 SGHRS, CDR2 YFSETQ. The CDR3: CASSLVITDTQYF. Here the CDR3 DNA reads TGCGCCAGCAGCTTGGTTATCACAGATACGCAGTATTTT.

The chain is built from TRBV6-1 and TRBJ2-3; perhaps TRBD2 as D (7 bases). Germline V CDR1 and CDR2: MNHNS, SASEGT. V dropped 2 bases and J dropped 2 bases, with 11 bases sitting between them. The CDR3 loop spans 15 amino acids. DNA of the CDR3: TGTGCCAGCAGTGAACAGGCGGGGGCCACAGATACGCAGTATTTT. Protein sequence: CASSEQAGATDTQYF.

This clonotype was detected many times. The chain employs TRBV6-2 or TRBV6-3 and TRBJ1-4; D unresolved. The germline V gene has CDR1 MNHEY and CDR2 SVGEGT. This CDR3 has 14 amino acids. V was trimmed by 6 bases and J by 3 bases, leaving 11 bases between them. The DNA for the CDR3 is TGTGCCAGCAGAGCATCAGGACCTAATGAAAAACTGTTTTTT. Its translation: CASRASGPNEKLFF.

This clonotype was recorded a few times. The V and J genes are TRBV14 and TRBJ1-1, with no clear D. Trimming took off 2 bases at V and 7 bases at J, with 8 bases between the two ends. This CDR3 is 12 amino acids long. Germline CDR1 is SGHDN and CDR2 is FVKESK. In DNA, the CDR3 is TGTGCCAGCAGCCAACGACCTTATGAAGCTTTCTTT. This sequence encodes CASSQRPYEAFF.

The rearrangement uses TRBV10-3 and TRBJ2-1; 10 nucleotides match TRBD2. The CDR3 length is 15 residues. J was trimmed by 7 bases and V by 2 bases; bases with no gene match: 5. In germline, CDR1 is ENHRY, CDR2 SYGVKD. Written as DNA, the CDR3 is TGTGCCATCAGTGAGGTTCTAGCGGGGGCTAATGAGCAGTTCTTC. It yields the protein CAISEVLAGANEQFF.

The rearrangement joins TRBV6-2 or TRBV6-3 to TRBJ2-7, with no clear D. There are 13 residues in the CDR3. The germline V gene has CDR1 MNHEY and CDR2 SVGEGT. Trimming took off 1 base at V and 3 bases at J, with 7 bases between the two ends. The CDR3 DNA is TGTGCCAGCAGTTACTTACAGATCTACGAGCAGTACTTC. Residues: CASSYLQIYEQYF.